This is a list of T cell receptor beta chains from one sample in a study of blood T cells in healthy people across ages. TCRdb processed the 5' RACE reads anew with MiXCR; each CDR3 protein has one entry. This sample carries about 900,000 distinct CDR3 sequences, around 46% of them seen once, and the ten largest clones take roughly 13%. The sequenced material came from blood. The receptors stem from a man younger than 40 in good health. The CDR3 runs from the conserved cysteine through the conserved F or W. The D gene is left open where the match is weak. Expanded clones are given a class, and other clones once, few, many or no size at all.

D	length	J	V	size	CDR3	DNA
-	17	TRBJ2-3	TRBV12-3/TRBV12-4	-	CASSLVSRGARTDTQYF	TGTGCCAGCAGTTTAGTGTCCCGGGGGGCGAGGACAGATACGCAGTATTTT
TRBD1	14	TRBJ2-4	TRBV7-2	few	CASSPQTGLNIQYF	TGTGCCAGCAGTCCTCAGACAGGGCTAAACATTCAGTACTTC
-	15	TRBJ1-1	TRBV4-2	-	CASSQEGAEGSEAFF	TGTGCCAGCAGCCAAGAGGGGGCAGAGGGCTCTGAAGCTTTCTTT
-	13	TRBJ2-3	TRBV9	-	CASSVESGDTQYF	TGTGCCAGCAGCGTAGAAAGCGGAGATACGCAGTATTTT
TRBD1	15	TRBJ2-5	TRBV12-3/TRBV12-4	-	CASSRMGQGQETQYF	TGTGCCAGCAGTCGAATGGGACAGGGCCAAGAGACCCAGTACTTC
-	12	TRBJ2-5	TRBV14	-	CASSRSTETQYF	TGTGCCAGCAGCCGGAGCACGGAGACCCAGTACTTC
-	15	TRBJ2-7	TRBV6-5	-	CASSYGTAAVYEQYF	TGTGCCAGCAGTTACGGGACCGCGGCCGTCTACGAGCAGTACTTC
TRBD1	15	TRBJ1-2	TRBV28	-	CASSFRGTGDYGYTF	TGTGCCAGCAGTTTTAGGGGGACAGGGGACTATGGCTACACCTTC
-	16	TRBJ2-1	TRBV5-1	-	CASSPQTGSYGNEQFF	TGCGCCAGCAGCCCCCAGACGGGGAGCTACGGGAATGAGCAGTTCTTC
TRBD1	18	TRBJ1-2	TRBV4-2	many	CASSQDLAQGKGSYGYTF	TGTGCCAGCAGCCAAGATCTGGCACAGGGGAAGGGGAGCTATGGCTACACCTTC
-	15	TRBJ2-7	TRBV20-1	-	CSARDRDNPIYEQYF	TGCAGTGCTAGAGATCGGGACAATCCTATCTACGAGCAGTACTTC
-	15	TRBJ2-3	TRBV27	few	CASSPHNEDTDTQYF	TGTGCCAGCAGTCCTCACAACGAGGACACAGATACGCAGTATTTT
-	16	TRBJ1-5	TRBV4-1	-	CASSQERVAGNQPQHF	TGCGCCAGCAGCCAAGAACGTGTGGCAGGGAATCAGCCCCAGCATTTT
TRBD2	17	TRBJ2-1	TRBV7-2	-	CASSLFSRGLARNEQFF	TGTGCCAGCAGCTTATTTTCTCGTGGACTAGCTCGCAATGAGCAGTTCTTC
-	12	TRBJ2-7	TRBV28	-	CAATGRAYEQYF	TGTGCCGCGACAGGGAGGGCCTACGAGCAGTACTTC
TRBD2	17	TRBJ2-4	TRBV20-1	few	CSARTSGGTLAKNIQYF	TGCAGTGCTAGGACTAGCGGGGGGACACTAGCCAAAAACATTCAGTACTTC
-	17	TRBJ1-5	TRBV6-5	-	CASSYSLGGNQNQPQHF	TGTGCCAGCAGTTACTCCCTCGGGGGGAATCAGAATCAGCCCCAGCATTTT
-	16	TRBJ1-1	TRBV6-5	-	CASRPFIGGANTEAFF	TGTGCCAGCAGGCCATTTATCGGGGGGGCGAACACTGAAGCTTTCTTT
-	13	TRBJ1-5	TRBV30	-	CACSTPEVQPQHF	TGTGCCTGTTCGACACCGGAGGTCCAGCCCCAGCATTTT
TRBD1	15	TRBJ2-1	TRBV5-1	few	CASSLGDRDSDEQFF	TGCGCCAGCAGCTTGGGGGACAGGGACAGCGATGAGCAGTTCTTC
-	16	TRBJ2-6	TRBV6-5	few	CASSYLRTAGANVLTF	TGTGCCAGCAGTTACCTAAGGACAGCTGGGGCCAACGTCCTGACTTTC
TRBD1	15	TRBJ2-1	TRBV20-1	-	CSARDRGTGDNEQFF	TGCAGTGCTAGAGATCGTGGGACAGGGGACAATGAGCAGTTCTTC
-	16	TRBJ2-3	TRBV29-1	few	CSVEARSAGPTDTQYF	TGCAGCGTTGAAGCCCGTTCGGCGGGGCCCACAGATACGCAGTATTTT
-	12	TRBJ1-2	TRBV15	-	CATSRGNYGYTF	TGTGCCACCAGCAGGGGTAACTATGGCTACACCTTC
-	13	TRBJ2-3	TRBV15	few	CATSRDKRETQYF	TGTGCCACCAGCAGAGATAAGAGGGAAACGCAGTATTTT